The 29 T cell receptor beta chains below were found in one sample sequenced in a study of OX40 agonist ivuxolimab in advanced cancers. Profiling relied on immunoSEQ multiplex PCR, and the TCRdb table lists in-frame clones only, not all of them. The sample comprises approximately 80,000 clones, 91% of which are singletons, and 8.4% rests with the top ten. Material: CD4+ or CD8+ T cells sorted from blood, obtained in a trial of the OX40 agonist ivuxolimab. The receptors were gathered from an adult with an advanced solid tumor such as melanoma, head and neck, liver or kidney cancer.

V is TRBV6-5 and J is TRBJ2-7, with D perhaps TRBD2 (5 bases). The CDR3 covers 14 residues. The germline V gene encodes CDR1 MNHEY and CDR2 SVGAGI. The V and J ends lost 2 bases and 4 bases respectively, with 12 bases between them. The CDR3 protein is CASSYGLGGYEQYF. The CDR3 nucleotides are TGTGCCAGCAGTTACGGATTAGGCGGGTACGAGCAGTACTTC.

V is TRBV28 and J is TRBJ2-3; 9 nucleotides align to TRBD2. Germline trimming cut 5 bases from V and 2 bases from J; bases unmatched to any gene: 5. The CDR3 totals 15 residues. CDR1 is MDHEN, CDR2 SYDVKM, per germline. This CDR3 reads CASSPSGDSTDTQYF. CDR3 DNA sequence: TGTGCCAGCAGTCCTAGCGGGGACTCCACAGATACGCAGTATTTT.

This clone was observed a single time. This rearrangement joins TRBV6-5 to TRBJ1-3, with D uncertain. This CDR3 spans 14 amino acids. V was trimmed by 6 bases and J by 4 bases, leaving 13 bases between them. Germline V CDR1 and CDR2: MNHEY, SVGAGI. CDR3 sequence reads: CASSPEGFGNTIYF. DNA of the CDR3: TGTGCCAGCAGCCCCGAGGGTTTCGGAAACACCATATATTTT.

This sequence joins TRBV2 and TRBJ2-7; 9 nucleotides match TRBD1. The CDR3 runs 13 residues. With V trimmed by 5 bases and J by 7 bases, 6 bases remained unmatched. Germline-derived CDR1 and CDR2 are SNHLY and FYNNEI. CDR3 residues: CASSPDRGGEQYV. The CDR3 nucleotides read TGTGCCAGCAGTCCCGACAGGGGGGGTGAGCAGTACGTC.

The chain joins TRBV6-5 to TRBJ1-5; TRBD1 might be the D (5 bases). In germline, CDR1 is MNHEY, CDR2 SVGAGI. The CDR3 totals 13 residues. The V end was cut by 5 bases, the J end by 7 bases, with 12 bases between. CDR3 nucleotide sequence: TGTGCCAGCAGTCGGGACGCCGGGCAGCCCCAGCATTTT. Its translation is CASSRDAGQPQHF.

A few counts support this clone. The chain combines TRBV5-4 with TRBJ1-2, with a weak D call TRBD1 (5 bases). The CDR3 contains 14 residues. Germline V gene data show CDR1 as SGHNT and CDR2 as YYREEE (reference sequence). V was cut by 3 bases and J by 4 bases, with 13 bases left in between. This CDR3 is CASSSTVTAYGYTF. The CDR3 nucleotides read TGTGCCAGCAGCTCGACAGTCACCGCCTATGGCTACACCTTC. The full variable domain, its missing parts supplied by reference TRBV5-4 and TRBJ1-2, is ETGVTQSPTHLIKTRGQQVTLRCSSQSGHNTVSWYQQALGQGPQFIFQYYREEENGRGNFPPRFSGLQFPNYSSELNVNALELDDSALYLCASSSTVTAYGYTFGSGTRLTVV.

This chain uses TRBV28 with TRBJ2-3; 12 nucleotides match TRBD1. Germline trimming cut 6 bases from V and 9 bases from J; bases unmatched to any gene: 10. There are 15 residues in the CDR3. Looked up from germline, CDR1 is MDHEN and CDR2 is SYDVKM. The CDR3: CASRLGTGGLGTQYF. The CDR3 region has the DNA TGTGCCAGCAGACTCGGGACAGGGGGCTTGGGCACGCAGTATTTT.

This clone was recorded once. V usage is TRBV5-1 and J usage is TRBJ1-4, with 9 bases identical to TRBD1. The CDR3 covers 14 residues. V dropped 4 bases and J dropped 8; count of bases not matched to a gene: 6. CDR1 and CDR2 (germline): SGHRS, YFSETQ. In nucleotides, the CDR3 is TGCGCCAGCAGCGGGGGACAGGGAGGGGAAAAACTGTTTTTT. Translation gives CASSGGQGGEKLFF.

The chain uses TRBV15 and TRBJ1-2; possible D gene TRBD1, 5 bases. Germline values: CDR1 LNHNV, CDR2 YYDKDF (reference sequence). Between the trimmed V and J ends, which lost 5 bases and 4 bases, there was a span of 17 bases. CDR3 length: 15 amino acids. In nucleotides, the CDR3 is TGTGCCACCAGCGACTTGACAGAACGGGCCTATGGCTACACCTTC. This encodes CATSDLTERAYGYTF.

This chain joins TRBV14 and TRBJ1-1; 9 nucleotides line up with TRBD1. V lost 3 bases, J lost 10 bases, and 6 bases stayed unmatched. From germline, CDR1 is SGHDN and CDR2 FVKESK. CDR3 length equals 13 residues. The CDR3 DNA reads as TGTGCCAGCAGCCACGGACAGGGGTCGGTAGCTTTCTTT. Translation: CASSHGQGSVAFF.

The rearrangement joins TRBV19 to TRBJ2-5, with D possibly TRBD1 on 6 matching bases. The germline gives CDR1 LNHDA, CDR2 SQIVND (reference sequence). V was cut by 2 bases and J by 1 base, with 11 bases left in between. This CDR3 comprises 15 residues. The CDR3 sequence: CASSILGQFQETQYF. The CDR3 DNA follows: TGTGCCAGTAGTATATTAGGACAGTTCCAAGAGACCCAGTACTTC.

The CDR3 spells CASSLGGGYGYTF. The CDR3 region has the DNA TGTGCCAGCAGCTTGGGAGGAGGGTATGGCTACACCTTC. This chain links TRBV5-8 with TRBJ1-2, with D uncertain. The V end was cut by 0 bases, the J end by 5 bases, with 8 bases between. The CDR3 totals 13 residues. Germline lookup yields CDR1 SGHTS and CDR2 YDEGEE.

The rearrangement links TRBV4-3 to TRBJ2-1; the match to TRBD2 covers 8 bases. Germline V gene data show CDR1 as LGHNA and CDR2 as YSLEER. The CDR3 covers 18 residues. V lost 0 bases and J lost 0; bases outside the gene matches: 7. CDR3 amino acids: CASSQEPTSGFSYNEQFF. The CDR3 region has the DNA TGCGCCAGCAGCCAAGAGCCCACTAGCGGCTTCTCCTACAATGAGCAGTTCTTC.

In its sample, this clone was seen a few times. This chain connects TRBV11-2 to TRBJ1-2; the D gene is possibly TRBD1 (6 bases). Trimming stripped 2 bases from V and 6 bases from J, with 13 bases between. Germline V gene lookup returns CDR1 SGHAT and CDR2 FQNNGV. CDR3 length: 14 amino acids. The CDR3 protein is CASSLTGPRDGYTF. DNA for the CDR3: TGTGCCAGCAGCTTAACAGGGCCAAGGGATGGCTACACCTTC.

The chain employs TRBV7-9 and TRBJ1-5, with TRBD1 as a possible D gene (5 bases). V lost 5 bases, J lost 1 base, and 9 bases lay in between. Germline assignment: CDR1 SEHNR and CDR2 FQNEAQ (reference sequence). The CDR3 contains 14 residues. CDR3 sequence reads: CASSQWDSNQPQHF. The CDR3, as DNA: TGTGCCAGCAGCCAGTGGGACAGCAATCAGCCCCAGCATTTT.

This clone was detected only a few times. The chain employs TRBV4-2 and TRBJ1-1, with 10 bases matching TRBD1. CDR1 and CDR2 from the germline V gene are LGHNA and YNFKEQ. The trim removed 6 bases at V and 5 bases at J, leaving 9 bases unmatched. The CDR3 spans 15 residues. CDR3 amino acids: CASRAEWGQGTEAFF. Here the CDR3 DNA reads TGTGCCAGCAGGGCGGAGTGGGGACAGGGGACTGAAGCTTTCTTT.

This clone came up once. This CDR3 is CASSVDIQDGEQFF. The CDR3 DNA follows: TGTGCCAGCAGCGTAGACATCCAGGACGGTGAGCAGTTCTTC. J is TRBJ2-1 and V is TRBV9; D is uncertain. The CDR3 is 14 residues long. In germline, CDR1 is SGDLS, CDR2 YYNGEE. Trimming took 0 bases from V and 9 from J, leaving 13 bases between them.

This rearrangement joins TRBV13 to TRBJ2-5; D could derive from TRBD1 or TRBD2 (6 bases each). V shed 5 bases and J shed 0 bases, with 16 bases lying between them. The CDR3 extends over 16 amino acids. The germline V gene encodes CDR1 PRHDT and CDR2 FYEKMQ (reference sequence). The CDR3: CASSVRPGAYQETQYF. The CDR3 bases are TGTGCCAGCAGCGTCCGCCCGGGGGCGTACCAAGAGACCCAGTACTTC.

The CDR3 DNA follows: TGTGCCAGCAGCGCGAGACACAATGAGCAGTTCTTC. Its protein is CASSARHNEQFF. This sequence joins TRBV9 and TRBJ2-1; no reliable D call. The length of the CDR3 is 12 residues. Trimming took off 3 bases at V and 5 bases at J, with 6 bases between the two ends. From germline, CDR1 is SGDLS and CDR2 YYNGEE.

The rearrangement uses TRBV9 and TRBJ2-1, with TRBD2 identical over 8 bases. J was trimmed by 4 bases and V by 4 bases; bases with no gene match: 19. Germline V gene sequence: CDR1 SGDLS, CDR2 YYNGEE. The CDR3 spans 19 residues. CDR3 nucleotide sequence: TGTGCCAGCAGCCAGACCCATCCGTCACAGAGCGGGGGATACAATGAGCAGTTCTTC. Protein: CASSQTHPSQSGGYNEQFF.

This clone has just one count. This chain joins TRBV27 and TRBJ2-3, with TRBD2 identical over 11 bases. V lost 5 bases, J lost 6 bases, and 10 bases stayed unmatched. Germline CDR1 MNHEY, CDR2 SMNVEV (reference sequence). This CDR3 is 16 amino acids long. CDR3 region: CASSLLLAGGGDTQYF. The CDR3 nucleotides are TGTGCCAGCAGTCTCCTTCTAGCGGGGGGCGGGGATACGCAGTATTTT.

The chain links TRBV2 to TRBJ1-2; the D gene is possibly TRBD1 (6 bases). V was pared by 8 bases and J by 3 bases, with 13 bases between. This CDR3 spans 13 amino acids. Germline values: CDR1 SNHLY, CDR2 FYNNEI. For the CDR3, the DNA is TGTGCCAGCTATCCGACAGGAGACTATGGCTACACCTTC. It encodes CASYPTGDYGYTF.

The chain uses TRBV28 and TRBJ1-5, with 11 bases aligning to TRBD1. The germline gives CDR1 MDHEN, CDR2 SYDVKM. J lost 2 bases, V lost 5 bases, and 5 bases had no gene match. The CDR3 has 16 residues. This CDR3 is CASSRDRGVGNQPQHF. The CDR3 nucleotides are TGTGCCAGCAGTCGGGACAGGGGGGTGGGCAATCAGCCCCAGCATTTT.

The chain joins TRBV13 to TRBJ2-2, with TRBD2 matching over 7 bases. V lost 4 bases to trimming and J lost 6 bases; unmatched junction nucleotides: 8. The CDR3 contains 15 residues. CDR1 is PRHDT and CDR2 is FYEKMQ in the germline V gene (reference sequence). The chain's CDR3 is CASSSPGTMPGELFF. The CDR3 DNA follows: TGTGCCAGCAGCTCGCCCGGGACTATGCCCGGGGAGCTGTTTTTT.

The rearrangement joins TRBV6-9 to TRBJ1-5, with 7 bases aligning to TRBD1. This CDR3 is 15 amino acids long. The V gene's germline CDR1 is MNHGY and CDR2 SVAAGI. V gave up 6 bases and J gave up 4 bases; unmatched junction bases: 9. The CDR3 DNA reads TGTGCCAGCAGAAAGACTACAGGGGATAATCAGCCCCAGCATTTT. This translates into CASRKTTGDNQPQHF.

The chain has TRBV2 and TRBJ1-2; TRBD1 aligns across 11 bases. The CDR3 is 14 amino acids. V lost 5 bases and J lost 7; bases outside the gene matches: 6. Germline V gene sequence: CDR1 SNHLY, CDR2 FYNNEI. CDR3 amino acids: CASSRTGGVSGYTF. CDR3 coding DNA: TGTGCCAGCAGTCGGACAGGGGGCGTTAGTGGCTACACCTTC.

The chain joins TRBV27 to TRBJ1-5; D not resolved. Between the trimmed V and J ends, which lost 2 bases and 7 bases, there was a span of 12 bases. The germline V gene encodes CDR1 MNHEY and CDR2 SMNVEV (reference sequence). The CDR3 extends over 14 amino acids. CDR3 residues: CASSLVGLGQPQHF. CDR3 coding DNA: TGTGCCAGCAGTTTAGTAGGGTTAGGCCAGCCCCAGCATTTT.

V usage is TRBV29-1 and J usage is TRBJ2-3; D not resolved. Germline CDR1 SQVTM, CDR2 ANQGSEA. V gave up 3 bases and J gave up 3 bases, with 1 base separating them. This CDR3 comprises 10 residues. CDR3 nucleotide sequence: TGCAGCGTTGAGACAGATACGCAGTATTTT. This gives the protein CSVETDTQYF.

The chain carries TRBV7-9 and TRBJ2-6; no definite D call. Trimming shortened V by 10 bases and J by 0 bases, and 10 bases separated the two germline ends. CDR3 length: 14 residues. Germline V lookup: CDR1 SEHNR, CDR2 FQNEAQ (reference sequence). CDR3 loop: CAIAADSGANVLTF. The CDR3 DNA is TGTGCCATCGCAGCTGACTCTGGGGCCAACGTCCTGACTTTC.